This T cell receptor (beta chain) was recorded in a study of blood T cell repertoires in COVID-19. At the level of the study: The United States, Italy and Spain provided the acute and convalescent COVID-19 samples. Sources were T cells, B-cell-depleted T cells, or PBMCs; the material itself was cDNA or gDNA.

CDR1 is MNHNY and CDR2 is SVGAGI in the germline V gene (reference sequence). CDR3 length equals 13 residues. The V end lost 4 bases, the J end lost 1 base, and 7 bases lay between the germline ends. The authors' processing: Reference gene primer amplification gave nucleated cell count estimates. TCRdb keeps only in-frame clones here, not all; method: immunoSEQ multiplex PCR. The DNA gave D and trimming, while V, J and clone size come from that table. The repertoire consists of 77,000 or so clones, with approximately 80% occurring once and the leading ten covering less than 8%. This receptor was identified in a woman in her sixties with acute or convalescent COVID-19. Sequenced sample: peripheral blood. The chain couples TRBV6-6 to TRBJ2-5; no definite D call. Here the CDR3 reads CASSFSVQETQYF. The CDR3 bases are TGTGCCAGCAGTTTCTCCGTCCAAGAGACCCAGTACTTC.